This T cell receptor beta chain was observed in a study of a mutant IDH1 vaccine in newly diagnosed glioma (dated by TCRdb to about 2021). Broadly, across the study: Vaccination started 4-6 weeks after radiotherapy alone, or was given together with temozolomide cycles in the groups whose treatment included chemotherapy. Of the 32 treated patients, approximately 62% were male and about 40% were female, and the mean age was 40.4 years. For exploratory analyses, about two dozen treated patients had longitudinal TCRB deep sequencing done wherever samples were available. Prior to enrollment, patients had been given standard therapy consisting of radiotherapy alone, temozolomide alone, or radiochemotherapy with temozolomide, with the combination given to most patients. Peripheral blood samples were drawn at six visits, namely V03 (baseline), V05, V07, V10, V12 and V13. Visit V12 was the week-35 safety follow-up and visit V13 was the week-47 end of study. Paper-wide results and their limitations: According to the authors, sample limitations meant that analyses of patient blood samples could not be reproduced. Immune responses induced by the vaccine were seen in 90% to 95% of patients across multiple MHC alleles. No apparent relationship was observed between pseudoprogression and alterations in the top peripheral T cell clonotypes detected by TCRB sequencing. Selection of PBMC samples for TCRB deep sequencing was based on availability.

As to this clone: Its recognized antigen is unknown. Base qualities are missing; no much larger clone stands one base away.

The time point label of this sample denotes: week 47, end of study. Each vaccine dose was 300 ug of a 20-mer mutant IDH1 peptide in Montanide, given subcutaneously with topical imiquimod. Patients received eight vaccinations in weeks 1, 3, 5, 7, 11, 15, 19 and 23, corresponding to visits V03 through V10. Newly diagnosed WHO grade 3 or 4 IDH1-mutant astrocytomas showing loss of nuclear ATRX were present in the donors. The samples were drawn from NOA16, a multicentre, single-arm, open-label phase I trial in Germany that tested a mutant IDH1 peptide vaccine in humans for the first time. The DNeasy Blood and Tissue Kit was used to extract genomic DNA from EDTA blood for TCRB sequencing. The CDR3 runs 17 amino acids, cysteine and phenylalanine included. Just the 51-base CDR3 DNA is kept, in frame starting at base 1. The germline V and J ends show losses of 4 bases and 2 bases respectively, and no gene match explains 9 bases of the junction. Based on the germline V gene, the CDR1 and CDR2 sequences are MDHEN and SYDVKM.

Library preparation used the immunoSEQ multiplex PCR assay. The hsTCRB Kit was used according to the manufacturer's protocol to amplify rearranged TCR beta chain sequences. An Illumina MiSeq was used to sequence the TCRB libraries. The authors processed their data as follows. Demultiplexing, trimming and gene mapping were performed with the kit vendor's proprietary platform. TCRdb stores this immuneACCESS table with in-frame sequences only. Part of the clones is absent; in the studies checked, under half of the shortfall reflects unresolved V genes, and no reason is known for the rest. The V and J calls and clone size were taken over from that table, and D and trimming were inferred from the DNA. The sample table shows 75,000 to 95,000 clones, and under 90% are seen once. Of the sample, over 0.7% falls within the top ten clones.

The TCR was taken from a woman aged 45-59 years with glioma. This specimen was PBMCs, taken from a glioma patient whose treatment included an IDH1 peptide vaccine. The sequence is built from TRBV28 and TRBJ1-4, and 8 bases in between align with TRBD1. The sequenced DNA is TGTGCCAGCAGTTCCCCCAGGGGGCGGTCCACTAATGAAAAACTGTTTTTT. It translates to CASSSPRGRSTNEKLFF.